This entry features one T cell receptor (beta chain) sequence. As yet, its antigen is unknown. These data originate in a study of T-cell memory formation after mild COVID-19. General study results and limits: Shrinking CD4+ clones were chiefly CM and EM; CD8+ ones were chiefly EMRA.

TCRdb analysed the 5' RACE reads with MiXCR anew, one entry per CDR3 protein. The sample carries hundreds of thousands of distinct CDR3 sequences, about 22% recorded once. J was trimmed by 0 bases and V by 4 bases; bases with no gene match: 7. The CDR3 consists of 16 residues. Germline V lookup: CDR1 MGHRA, CDR2 YSYEKL. The TCR originated in an adult woman who had mild COVID-19 (a few samples of this study predate the infection). Cell type and time point are not known. This chain links TRBV4-1 with TRBJ2-7, with TRBD2 identical over 9 bases. Material: PBMCs or a T cell subset sorted from them (not recorded which). CDR3 DNA sequence: TGCGCCAGCAGCCTGATAGCGGGGGATGTCTCCTACGAGCAGTACTTC. This codes for CASSLIAGDVSYEQYF.